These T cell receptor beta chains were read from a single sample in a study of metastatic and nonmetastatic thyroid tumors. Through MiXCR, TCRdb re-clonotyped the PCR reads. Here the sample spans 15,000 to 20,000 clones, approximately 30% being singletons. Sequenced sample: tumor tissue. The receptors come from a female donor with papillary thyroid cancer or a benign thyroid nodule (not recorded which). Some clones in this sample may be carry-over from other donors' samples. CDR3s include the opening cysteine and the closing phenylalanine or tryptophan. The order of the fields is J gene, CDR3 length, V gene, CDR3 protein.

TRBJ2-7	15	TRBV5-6	CASSLGMTGDYEQYF
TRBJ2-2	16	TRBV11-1	CASSPTSGSRGGELFF
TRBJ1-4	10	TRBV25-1	CASLGEELFF
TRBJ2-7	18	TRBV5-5	CASSRPRGSDRDSYEQYF
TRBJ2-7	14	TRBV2	CASSQWPRSYEQYF
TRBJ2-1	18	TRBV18	CASSPLDRDRTSFYEQFF
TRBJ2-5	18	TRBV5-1	CASSPTLAGGLAGETQYF
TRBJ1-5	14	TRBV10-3	CANTRSYSNQPQHF
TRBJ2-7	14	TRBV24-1	CATSPSLAGSAQYF
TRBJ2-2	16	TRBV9	CASSQGWVPKPGELFF
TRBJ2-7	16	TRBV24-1	CATSDPLVGGSYEQYF
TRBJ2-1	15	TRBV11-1	CASSLTSGRYNEQFF
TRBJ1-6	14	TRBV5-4	CASTPGRGNSPLHF
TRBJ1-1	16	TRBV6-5	CASSYPGTGGGTEAFF
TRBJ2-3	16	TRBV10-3	CAISEPLAGGIDTQYF
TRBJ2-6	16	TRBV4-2	CASSPTSSSGANVLTF
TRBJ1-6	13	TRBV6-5	CASIYSENSPLHF
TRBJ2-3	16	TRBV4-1	CASSQVTGTRADTQYF
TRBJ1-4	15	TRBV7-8	CASSFRSLASEKLFF
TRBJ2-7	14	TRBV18	CASSPDGEGHEQYF
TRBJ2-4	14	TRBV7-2	CASSSAGDKNIQYF
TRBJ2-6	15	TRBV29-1	CSVRSYSSVANVPTF
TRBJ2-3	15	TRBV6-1	CASRFRHLRTDTQYF
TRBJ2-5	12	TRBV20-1	CSCEPDGETHYF
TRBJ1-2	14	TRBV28	CASTLRHRGFGYTF
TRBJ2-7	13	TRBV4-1	CASSPGPSYEQYF
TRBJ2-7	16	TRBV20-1	CSAPLCGGGNLWEQYF
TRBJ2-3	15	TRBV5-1	CASSFRAAGPDTQYF
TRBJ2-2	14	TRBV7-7	CASSLEAGGGELFF
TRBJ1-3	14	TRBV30	CAWIGTASVNTIYF
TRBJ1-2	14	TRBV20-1	CSANPPQGGYGYTF
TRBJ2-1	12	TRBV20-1	CSARSVSNEQFF
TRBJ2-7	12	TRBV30	CAWGEPSYEQYF
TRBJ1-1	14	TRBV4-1	CASSQEGIYTEAFF
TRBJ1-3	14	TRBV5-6	CASSFTVAGNTIYF
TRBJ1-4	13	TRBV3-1	CASSHSSNEKLFF
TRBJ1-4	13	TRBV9	CASSVATNEKLFF
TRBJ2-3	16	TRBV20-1	CSAKAHDRGLTDTQYF
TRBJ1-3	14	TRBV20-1	CSARVPSSGNTIYF
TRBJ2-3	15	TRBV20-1	CSARDRGPSTDTQYF
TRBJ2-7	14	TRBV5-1	CASSLAPDSYEQYF
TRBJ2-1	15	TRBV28	CASSLNLPSYNEQFF
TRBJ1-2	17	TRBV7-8	CASSLDGQCTGRYGYTF
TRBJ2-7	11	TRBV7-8	CASSTDYEKYF
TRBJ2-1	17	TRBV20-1	CSARLLRGLCVFYEQFF
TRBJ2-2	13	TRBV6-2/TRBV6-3	CASSYSIGVELFF
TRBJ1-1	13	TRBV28	CASSLSRNTEAFF
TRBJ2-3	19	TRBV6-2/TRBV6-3	CASSYTSGGSWDITDTQYF
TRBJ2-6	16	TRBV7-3	CASSSGGSSGANVLTF
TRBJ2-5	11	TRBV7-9	CASSYSQTQYF
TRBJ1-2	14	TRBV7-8	CASSLAGGNYGYTF
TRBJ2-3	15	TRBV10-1	CASSEGGVRADTQYF
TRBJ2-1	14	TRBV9	CASSGGGDNNEQFF
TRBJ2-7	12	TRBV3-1	CASSRQGYEQYF